A selection of T cell receptor beta chains follows, all from one sample in a study of blood T cell repertoires in COVID-19. Repertoires were generated with immunoSEQ multiplex PCR, while TCRdb's copy carries only in-frame clones and drops some. The data hold hundreds of thousands of clones, with nearly 90% observed a single time. Sequenced: PBMCs or T cells enriched from blood (not recorded which). These receptors all stem from a woman under 30 with acute COVID-19. Each CDR3 is given with its conserved first and last residue. A D gene is named only where the DNA matches it firmly. For some rows the clone size is stated as once, few or many, or as a class when expanded; others skip it.

CASRTGNTEAFF TGTGCCAGCCGAACAGGGAACACTGAAGCTTTCTTT . TRBJ1-1 TRBV27 .
CASSETGVNTEAFF TGTGCCAGCAGTGAAACAGGGGTGAACACTGAAGCTTTCTTT TRBD1 TRBJ1-1 TRBV2 .
CASSLELNTEAFF TGCGCCAGCAGCTTGGAGCTCAACACTGAAGCTTTCTTT . TRBJ1-1 TRBV5-1 .
CASSPMGLQETQYF TGTGCCAGCAGCCCGATGGGGCTCCAAGAGACCCAGTACTTC . TRBJ2-5 TRBV7-9 .
CAISDAGTSGINEQFF TGTGCCATCAGTGACGCCGGGACTAGCGGGATCAATGAGCAGTTCTTC TRBD2 TRBJ2-1 TRBV10-3 .
CASSPRGSGSTHEQYF TGTGCCAGCTCACCAAGGGGCAGCGGGAGTACCCACGAGCAGTACTTC TRBD2 TRBJ2-7 TRBV18 .
CASSAGTASGNTIYF TGTGCCAGCAGCGCCGGGACAGCATCTGGAAACACCATATATTTT TRBD1 TRBJ1-3 TRBV9 few
CASSLVERENTEAFF TGTGCCAGCAGCTTGGTTGAGAGAGAGAACACTGAAGCTTTCTTT . TRBJ1-1 TRBV5-5 .
CASSPGRGDTEAFF TGTGCCAGCTCACCCGGACGGGGGGACACTGAAGCTTTCTTT . TRBJ1-1 TRBV18 .
CASSSSSGNLGEQFF TGTGCCAGTAGTTCCTCTAGCGGGAACTTGGGAGAGCAGTTCTTC TRBD2 TRBJ2-1 TRBV19 .
CASSFTRGYTF TGTGCCAGCAGCTTCACCCGGGGCTACACCTTC . TRBJ1-2 TRBV5-6 .
CASSGSRGRSGNTIYF TGTGCCAGCAGCGGCTCGAGGGGGAGATCTGGAAACACCATATATTTT . TRBJ1-3 TRBV7-8 .
CASRRSSAGDEQFF TGTGCCAGCAGACGTTCTTCCGCGGGCGATGAGCAGTTCTTC . TRBJ2-1 TRBV7-3 .
CASSLAERASYNEQFF TGCGCCAGCAGCTTGGCGGAGCGGGCCTCCTACAATGAGCAGTTCTTC . TRBJ2-1 TRBV5-1 .
CASSYSGGVETQYF TGTGCCAGCAGTTACTCGGGGGGGGTAGAGACCCAGTACTTC TRBD2 TRBJ2-5 TRBV6-5 .
CASSVQDSGNTIYF TGTGCCAGTAGTGTCCAGGACTCTGGAAACACCATATATTTT . TRBJ1-3 TRBV19 once
CASSLRGLAGDEQYF TGTGCCAGCAGTTTAAGGGGACTAGCGGGAGACGAGCAGTACTTC TRBD2 TRBJ2-7 TRBV28 .
CATSRVQTGGTEAFF TGTGCCACCAGCAGAGTCCAGACAGGGGGCACTGAAGCTTTCTTT TRBD1 TRBJ1-1 TRBV15 .
CASSLVGGSGSYEQYF TGTGCCAGCAGCTTAGTCGGGGGGTCGGGCTCCTACGAGCAGTACTTC TRBD2 TRBJ2-7 TRBV7-8 .
CGVERGINGYTF TGTGGAGTAGAACGGGGTATCAATGGCTACACCTTC . TRBJ1-2 TRBV28 .
CASSPRPQGATNEKLFF TGTGCCAGCAGCCCACGACCCCAGGGCGCAACTAATGAAAAACTGTTTTTT . TRBJ1-4 TRBV3-1/TRBV3-2 .
CASSIMGQGETGELFF TGTGCCAGTAGTATTATGGGACAGGGGGAAACCGGGGAGCTGTTTTTT TRBD1 TRBJ2-2 TRBV19 .
CASSGERGTNEKLFF TGTGCCAGCAGCGGGGAGCGGGGGACTAATGAAAAACTGTTTTTT . TRBJ1-4 TRBV7-8 .
CASSLFPGQGVVGYTF TGTGCCAGCAGCTTATTTCCCGGACAGGGGGTAGTAGGCTACACCTTC TRBD1 TRBJ1-2 TRBV7-9 .
CASSNKVGRDTSSYEQYF TGTGCCAGCAGCAATAAGGTGGGCCGGGACACAAGCTCCTACGAGCAGTACTTC . TRBJ2-7 TRBV21-1 once
CASSYRGTGSHEKLFF TGTGCCAGCAGTTACCGCGGGACCGGGTCCCATGAAAAACTGTTTTTT . TRBJ1-4 TRBV6-5 .
CASTPDGYTF TGTGCCAGCACCCCGGATGGCTACACCTTC . TRBJ1-2 TRBV6-5 .
CASNTDTQYF TGTGCCAGTAACACAGATACGCAGTATTTT . TRBJ2-3 TRBV2 .
CASSFPLGLADTQYF TGTGCCAGCAGCTTTCCCTTAGGACTCGCAGATACGCAGTATTTT . TRBJ2-3 TRBV7-2 .
CAISEEFGNTIYF TGTGCCATCAGTGAGGAGTTCGGAAACACCATATATTTT . TRBJ1-3 TRBV10-3 .
CASSALGTGNTEAFF TGTGCCAGCAGCGCCCTCGGGACAGGTAACACTGAAGCTTTCTTT TRBD1 TRBJ1-1 TRBV28 .
CASSLDGTVFSGANVLTF TGCGCCAGCAGCTTGGACGGGACAGTCTTTTCTGGGGCCAACGTCCTGACTTTC TRBD1 TRBJ2-6 TRBV5-1 once
CASSSTPGLAGVPNTGELFF TGTGCCAGCAGCTCCACTCCGGGACTAGCGGGAGTCCCTAACACCGGGGAGCTGTTTTTT TRBD2 TRBJ2-2 TRBV6-6 few
CASSSRDTLWEQYF TGTGCCAGCAGTTCCCGGGACACCCTTTGGGAGCAGTACTTC . TRBJ2-7 TRBV28 .
CSFLAAYEQYF TGCAGCTTCCTAGCGGCCTACGAGCAGTACTTC TRBD2 TRBJ2-7 TRBV20-1 .
CAISGGRGPINYGYTF TGTGCCATCAGTGGGGGCAGGGGGCCGATTAACTATGGCTACACCTTC TRBD1 TRBJ1-2 TRBV10-3 once
CASSVDRSGNTIYF TGTGCCAGCAGCGTAGATAGATCTGGAAACACCATATATTTT . TRBJ1-3 TRBV9 .
CASSPLAGYGYTF TGTGCCAGTAGCCCATTAGCGGGTTACGGCTACACCTTC . TRBJ1-2 TRBV19 .
CASTDRGNTGELFF TGTGCCAGTACGGACAGGGGGAACACCGGGGAGCTGTTTTTT TRBD1 TRBJ2-2 TRBV2 .
CASSQGGAGELFF TGTGCCAGCAGCCAAGGGGGGGCCGGGGAGCTGTTTTTT . TRBJ2-2 TRBV14 .
CASSIRWDRGVSTEAFF TGTGCCAGTAGTATTCGGTGGGACAGGGGGGTTAGCACTGAAGCTTTCTTT TRBD1 TRBJ1-1 TRBV19 .
CASSFLRKRENTEAFF TGTGCCAGCAGCTTTCTCAGGAAACGTGAAAACACTGAAGCTTTCTTT . TRBJ1-1 TRBV7-2 .
CASKALANQETQYF TGTGCCAGCAAAGCGCTAGCGAACCAAGAGACCCAGTACTTC . TRBJ2-5 TRBV27 .
CSVDEGTDTQYF TGCAGCGTTGATGAGGGCACAGATACGCAGTATTTT . TRBJ2-3 TRBV29-1 .
CAISESAAVANYGYTF TGTGCCATCAGTGAGTCAGCGGCGGTAGCTAACTATGGCTACACCTTC . TRBJ1-2 TRBV10-3 few
CASSIWGLVSNQPQHF TGTGCCAGTAGTATATGGGGACTAGTTAGCAATCAGCCCCAGCATTTT . TRBJ1-5 TRBV19 .
CASSPLGQFSGNTIYF TGTGCCAGCTCACCATTGGGACAGTTCTCTGGAAACACCATATATTTT TRBD1 TRBJ1-3 TRBV18 .
CASSPYRGSQPQHF TGTGCCAGCAGCCCATACAGGGGCAGTCAGCCCCAGCATTTT TRBD1 TRBJ1-5 TRBV27 .
CASSPSSVGPYGYTF TGTGCCAGCAGCCCTTCGTCGGTGGGCCCCTATGGCTACACCTTC . TRBJ1-2 TRBV4-2 .
CASSINSRGTEAFF TGTGCCAGCAGTATTAATTCCCGGGGGACTGAAGCTTTCTTT . TRBJ1-1 TRBV2 .
CASKLLHGYTF TGTGCCAGCAAATTACTCCATGGCTACACCTTC . TRBJ1-2 TRBV7-9 .
CASSFLAGGPSEQYF TGCGCCAGCAGCTTCCTAGCGGGAGGGCCAAGTGAGCAGTACTTC TRBD2 TRBJ2-7 TRBV5-1 .
CASSPRGPVDQPQHF TGTGCCAGCAGTCCCCGGGGTCCCGTCGATCAGCCCCAGCATTTT . TRBJ1-5 TRBV28 .
CASSLAGTGGEKLFF TGCGCCAGCAGCTTGGCGGGGACAGGGGGCGAAAAACTGTTTTTT TRBD1 TRBJ1-4 TRBV5-1 .
CASAIGVFNYGYTF TGTGCTAGTGCAATAGGGGTATTTAACTATGGCTACACCTTC . TRBJ1-2 TRBV12-5 .